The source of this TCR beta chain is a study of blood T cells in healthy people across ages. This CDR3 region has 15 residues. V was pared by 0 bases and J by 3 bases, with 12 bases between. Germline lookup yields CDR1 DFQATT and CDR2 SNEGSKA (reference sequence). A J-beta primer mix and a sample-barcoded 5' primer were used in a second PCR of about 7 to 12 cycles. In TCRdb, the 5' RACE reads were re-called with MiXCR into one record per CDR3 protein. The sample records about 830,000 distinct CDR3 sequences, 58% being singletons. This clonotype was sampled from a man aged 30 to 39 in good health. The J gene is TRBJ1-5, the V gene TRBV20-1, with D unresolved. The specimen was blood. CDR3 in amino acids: CSARDQPGYNQPQHF. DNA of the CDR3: TGCAGTGCTAGAGATCAACCCGGATACAATCAGCCCCAGCATTTT.